A selection of T cell receptor beta chains follows, all from one sample in a study of blood T cell repertoires in COVID-19. Sequenced by immunoSEQ multiplex PCR; TCRdb stores in-frame clones only, minus some. The table lists 250,000 to 300,000 clones, about 90% of them singletons, with over 9% in the top ten. Sequencing input: peripheral blood. Source of these receptors: a woman in her twenties or thirties with COVID-19, enrolled during active disease. The CDR3 runs from the conserved cysteine through the conserved F or W. A D gene is named only where the DNA matches it firmly. Not all rows give a size; the values are once, few, many and, for expanded clones, a class.

clone size	D gene	V gene	CDR3 length	J gene	CDR3 DNA	CDR3 protein
-	-	TRBV18	15	TRBJ1-6	TGTGCCAGCTCACCTACCGGGGTTAGTACTTCACCCCTCCACTTT	CASSPTGVSTSPLHF
few	TRBD1	TRBV10-3	15	TRBJ1-4	TGTGCCATCAGTGCGCCCGGGACAGGGAATGAAAAACTGTTTTTT	CAISAPGTGNEKLFF
-	-	TRBV5-1	15	TRBJ1-2	TGCGCCAGCAGCCCTTACCCGCAGGCTCACTATGGCTACACCTTC	CASSPYPQAHYGYTF
-	-	TRBV10-3	11	TRBJ1-5	TGTGCCGCCGGGCGGGAGCAGCCCCAGCATTTT	CAAGREQPQHF
-	-	TRBV5-5	17	TRBJ2-4	TGTGCCAGCAGCCTTGGCCGGGACACTCTAGCCAAAAACATTCAGTACTTC	CASSLGRDTLAKNIQYF
-	-	TRBV28	12	TRBJ2-2	TGTGCCAGCAGTCCCCTTCTCGGGGAGCTGTTTTTT	CASSPLLGELFF
-	TRBD2	TRBV11-2	20	TRBJ2-1	TGTGCCAGCAGCTTAGACCCCCGGACAGGGAGGGGACTAGCGGGCAATGAGCAGTTCTTC	CASSLDPRTGRGLAGNEQFF
-	-	TRBV11-3	14	TRBJ1-5	TGTGCCAGCAGCCCATACAGGGTTGGGCAGCCCCAGCATTTT	CASSPYRVGQPQHF
once	-	TRBV5-1	15	TRBJ1-5	TGCGCCAGCAGCTTGGTTGCACAGCCAAGCCAGCCCCAGCATTTT	CASSLVAQPSQPQHF
-	TRBD1	TRBV7-2	16	TRBJ2-7	TGTGCCAGCAGCTTAGTCTCGGGACAGGGGGCGGGGGAGCAGTACTTC	CASSLVSGQGAGEQYF
-	-	TRBV19	12	TRBJ1-4	TGTGCCAGTAGTATAGAGGGGCAAAAACTGTTTTTT	CASSIEGQKLFF
-	TRBD2	TRBV4-1	16	TRBJ2-5	TGCGCCAGCAGTGAAGGGGCCAAGACTAGCCGGGAGACCCAGTACTTC	CASSEGAKTSRETQYF
once	TRBD1	TRBV4-3	15	TRBJ2-2	TGCGCCAGCAGCCGGACAGGGAAAAATTCCGGGGAGCTGTTTTTT	CASSRTGKNSGELFF
-	TRBD1	TRBV4-1	14	TRBJ2-7	TGCGCCAGCAGCCAACTACAGGGGGTCTACGAGCAGTACTTC	CASSQLQGVYEQYF
-	TRBD1	TRBV7-2	16	TRBJ1-3	TGTGCCAGCAGCAAATACAGGGGGGTATTAGGAAACACCATATATTTT	CASSKYRGVLGNTIYF
-	-	TRBV5-1	16	TRBJ2-1	TGCGCCAGCAGCTTGTCCCTGCGGGCCACTACAGATGAGCAGTTCTTC	CASSLSLRATTDEQFF
-	-	TRBV27	17	TRBJ2-3	TGTGCCAGCAGCAAAGACAGTACAGGCCTGGGCACAGATACGCAGTATTTT	CASSKDSTGLGTDTQYF
-	-	TRBV4-3	14	TRBJ2-7	TGCGCCAGCAGCGAGGGCGTCGGATCCTACGAGCAGTACTTC	CASSEGVGSYEQYF
-	-	TRBV10-1	15	TRBJ1-5	TGCGCCAGCACTACAGACAGGTTGCTCAATCAGCCCCAGCATTTT	CASTTDRLLNQPQHF
-	-	TRBV10-2	14	TRBJ1-6	TGCGCCAGCAGTGACGGGAGAAGGAGTTCACCCCTCCACTTT	CASSDGRRSSPLHF
-	-	TRBV3-1/TRBV3-2	12	TRBJ1-2	TGTGCCAGCAGCCAAGGCAGGGTTGGCTACACCTTC	CASSQGRVGYTF
-	TRBD2	TRBV2	21	TRBJ2-1	TGTGCCAGCACTCGGACGGCCGGGACTAGCGGGGGGAATCGGTCCTACAATGAGCAGTTCTTC	CASTRTAGTSGGNRSYNEQFF
-	-	TRBV2	14	TRBJ2-4	TGTGCCAGCAGTTCAGGGGCATCCAAAAACATTCAGTACTTC	CASSSGASKNIQYF
once	-	TRBV6-6	14	TRBJ2-3	TGTGCCAGCACTGGGCAGCCCCACACAGATACGCAGTATTTT	CASTGQPHTDTQYF
-	TRBD2	TRBV9	15	TRBJ2-1	TGTGCCAGCAGCGTAGGGGCTAGCGGGACAAATGAGCAGTTCTTC	CASSVGASGTNEQFF
-	TRBD2	TRBV27	16	TRBJ2-7	TGTGCCAGCAGTTTACTAGCGGGAGCGGGCTCCTACGAGCAGTACTTC	CASSLLAGAGSYEQYF
-	-	TRBV5-5	15	TRBJ1-5	TGTGCCAGCAGGCAGACAGATTCTAGCAATCAGCCCCAGCATTTT	CASRQTDSSNQPQHF
few	-	TRBV5-5	12	TRBJ2-7	TGTGCCAGCAGCTTGGAGCCCTACGAGCAGTACTTC	CASSLEPYEQYF
-	-	TRBV7-2	12	TRBJ2-4	TGTGCCAGCAGCTTAAAGGGGAACATTCAGTACTTC	CASSLKGNIQYF
once	-	TRBV6-5	15	TRBJ2-2	TGTGCCAGCAGTAGGACACACGCGAACACCGGGGAGCTGTTTTTT	CASSRTHANTGELFF
-	TRBD1	TRBV5-1	16	TRBJ1-6	TGCGCCAGCAGCTTGGGATCCGGGACAGGGGGATCACCCCTCCACTTT	CASSLGSGTGGSPLHF
once	TRBD2	TRBV13	16	TRBJ2-3	TGTGCCAGCAGCGGCGGGACTAGCGGCTCCACAGATACGCAGTATTTT	CASSGGTSGSTDTQYF
-	TRBD1	TRBV5-1	17	TRBJ1-2	TGCGCCAGCATCCAAACCGGGACAGGGGGCGCCTTCTATGGCTACACCTTC	CASIQTGTGGAFYGYTF
-	-	TRBV29-1	12	TRBJ1-2	TGCAGCGTTGTAGATCGTAACTATGGCTACACCTTC	CSVVDRNYGYTF